This entry lists 12 T cell receptor beta chains sequenced from one sample in a study of identifying expanded T cells in peripheral blood. Here immunoSEQ multiplex PCR was the method, and the copy in TCRdb shows in-frame clones only, minus some. The sample includes tens of thousands of clones, over 75% of them seen just once. Material for sequencing was blood. These receptors were obtained from a person between 18 and 75 years old in good health.

The J gene is TRBJ2-2, the V gene TRBV5-1; D gene uncertain. This CDR3 is 14 amino acids long. The V end was cut by 4 bases, the J end by 5 bases, with 12 bases between. Germline V gene data show CDR1 as SGHRS and CDR2 as YFSETQ. CDR3 DNA sequence: TGCGCCAGCAGCACTGGCAGCCAAACCGGGGAGCTGTTTTTT. It specifies CASSTGSQTGELFF. Supplemented by reference TRBV5-1 and TRBJ2-2, the full variable domain reads KAGVTQTPRYLIKTRGQQVTLSCSPISGHRSVSWYQQTPGQGLQFLFEYFSETQRNKGNFPGRFSGRQFSNSRSEMNVSTLELGDSALYLCASSTGSQTGELFFGEGSRLTVL.

The CDR3 bases are TGTGCCAGCAGCGTAGGGGCAGGGAGTGGCTACACCTTC. Protein: CASSVGAGSGYTF. The V and J genes are TRBV9 and TRBJ1-2; a weak D match, TRBD1 (5 bases). The CDR3 is 13 amino acids. Germline V CDR1 and CDR2: SGDLS, YYNGEE. Trimming cost V 0 bases and J 7 bases, with 10 bases left between them.

The chain recombines TRBV6-1 with TRBJ2-1; the match to TRBD1 covers 8 bases. The CDR3 spans 15 residues. From germline, CDR1 is MNHNS and CDR2 SASEGT. V trimming: 6 bases; J trimming: 4 bases; junction bases outside the gene matches: 8. CDR3 coding DNA: TGTGCCAGCAGAGCCGGGACAGGAGTATACAATGAGCAGTTCTTC. Translation: CASRAGTGVYNEQFF.

The chain couples TRBV5-1 to TRBJ2-2; no reliable D call. The CDR3 has 13 amino acids. Germline V lookup: CDR1 SGHRS, CDR2 YFSETQ. V dropped 4 bases and J dropped 2 bases, with 6 bases sitting between them. CDR3 in DNA: TGCGCCAGCAGCCAAGGTAACACCGGGGAGCTGTTTTTT. Its protein product is CASSQGNTGELFF.

The chain recombines TRBV5-4 with TRBJ1-1; possible D gene TRBD1, 5 bases. V was shortened by 3 bases and J by 6 bases, with 12 bases between the two germline ends. In germline, CDR1 is SGHNT, CDR2 YYREEE (reference sequence). This CDR3 has 13 amino acids. The CDR3 protein is CASSSMTAPEAFF. The CDR3 coding sequence is TGTGCCAGCAGCTCTATGACAGCCCCTGAAGCTTTCTTT.

J is TRBJ1-1 and V is TRBV7-9; possible D gene TRBD1, 6 bases. The germline V gene has CDR1 SEHNR and CDR2 FQNEAQ (reference sequence). This CDR3 has 15 residues. The V end lost 2 bases, the J end lost 1 base, and 11 bases lay between the germline ends. CDR3 in DNA: TGTGCCAGCAGCTTATGGACAGACTCGAACACTGAAGCTTTCTTT. Amino acids: CASSLWTDSNTEAFF.

This clone was detected once. V and J are TRBV19 and TRBJ2-7; D might be TRBD2 (6 bases). The CDR3 spans 14 residues. V dropped 5 bases and J dropped 4 bases, with 15 bases sitting between them. Germline-derived CDR1 and CDR2 are LNHDA and SQIVND (reference sequence). CDR3 bases: TGTGCCAGTAGTTTCCCGGGACTGGTGTACGAGCAGTACTTC. Its protein product is CASSFPGLVYEQYF. Complete variable domain (other parts from reference TRBV19 and TRBJ2-7): DGGITQSPKYLFRKEGQNVTLSCEQNLNHDAMYWYRQDPGQGLRLIYYSQIVNDFQKGDIAEGYSVSREKKESFPLTVTSAQKNPTAFYLCASSFPGLVYEQYFGPGTRLTVT.

This chain uses TRBV19 with TRBJ1-5; D ambiguous. The CDR3 sequence is 13 residues long. Per germline, CDR1 LNHDA and CDR2 SQIVND (reference sequence). The ends were cut back, 5 bases at V and 0 bases at J, with 5 bases in the middle. The DNA of the CDR3 is TGTGCCAGTAGTTCGCATAGCAATCAGCCCCAGCATTTT. As protein: CASSSHSNQPQHF.

The chain employs TRBV2 and TRBJ2-5; D is possibly TRBD1 (5 bases). CDR3 length: 14 amino acids. From germline, CDR1 is SNHLY and CDR2 FYNNEI. V shed 2 bases and J shed 5 bases, with 12 bases lying between them. The CDR3 nucleotides read TGTGCCAGCAGTGAATTCAGGGTTGAGGAGACCCAGTACTTC. Encoded protein: CASSEFRVEETQYF. Full variable domain (missing parts from reference TRBV2 and TRBJ2-5): EPEVTQTPSHQVTQMGQEVILRCVPISNHLYFYWYRQILGQKVEFLVSFYNNEISEKSEIFDDQFSVERPDGSNFTLKIRSTKLEDSAMYFCASSEFRVEETQYFGPGTRLLVL.

As concerns this clone: The junction does not match germline at one end; this may be a read error. This chain links TRBV7-2 with TRBJ2-2, with 9 bases that match TRBD2. The CDR3 contains 14 residues. From germline, CDR1 is SGHTA and CDR2 FQGNSA. CDR3 in DNA: TGTGCCAGCAGCCTAGCGGGAACAACCGGGGAGCTGTTTTTT. Translation: CASSLAGTTGELFF.

V and J are TRBV7-8 and TRBJ1-1; D might be TRBD1 (6 bases). Germline V gene lookup returns CDR1 SGHVS and CDR2 FQNEAQ. This CDR3 spans 19 amino acids. V shed 5 bases and J shed 1 base, with 26 bases lying between them. CDR3 DNA sequence: TGTGCCAGCAGCCACCCTAGCGGAGGGGGAGGGGGGAAGAACACTGAAGCTTTCTTT. The encoded protein is CASSHPSGGGGGKNTEAFF.

The rearrangement uses TRBV19 and TRBJ2-3; D is perhaps TRBD1 (5 bases). This CDR3 contains 10 residues. CDR1 and CDR2 (germline): LNHDA, SQIVND (reference sequence). The germline V and J ends were trimmed by 11 bases and 6 bases, with 9 bases remaining between them. The DNA for the CDR3 is TGTGCCTCAGGGCGGGATACGCAGTATTTT. Protein: CASGRDTQYF.